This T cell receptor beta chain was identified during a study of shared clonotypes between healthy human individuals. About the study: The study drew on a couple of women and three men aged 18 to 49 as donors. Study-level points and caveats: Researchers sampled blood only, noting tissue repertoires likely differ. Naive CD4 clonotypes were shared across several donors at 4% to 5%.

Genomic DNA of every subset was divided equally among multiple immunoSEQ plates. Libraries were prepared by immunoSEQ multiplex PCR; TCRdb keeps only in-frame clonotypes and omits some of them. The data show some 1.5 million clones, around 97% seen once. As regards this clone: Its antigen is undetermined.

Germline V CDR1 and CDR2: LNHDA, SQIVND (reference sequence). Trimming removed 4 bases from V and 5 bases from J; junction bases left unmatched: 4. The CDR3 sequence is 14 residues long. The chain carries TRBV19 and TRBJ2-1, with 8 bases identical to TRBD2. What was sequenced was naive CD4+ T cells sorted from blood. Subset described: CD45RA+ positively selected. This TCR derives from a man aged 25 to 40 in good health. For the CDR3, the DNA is TGTGCCAGTAGTAACCAACTAGCGGACAATGAGCAGTTCTTC. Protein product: CASSNQLADNEQFF.